The clone carrying this TCR beta chain has only a few counts. Clones were read by immunoSEQ multiplex PCR, and TCRdb kept only the in-frame ones, dropping some. Found here are 15,000 to 20,000 clones, 81% of them singletons; the top ten hold more than 8%. There are 15 residues in the CDR3. Per germline, CDR1 SGHDN and CDR2 FVKESK. V was pared by 2 bases and J by 4 bases, with 14 bases between. This specimen belongs to a study of blood T cell repertoires in COVID-19. Overall study: Sites across the United States, Italy and Spain contributed samples from acute and convalescent COVID-19. T cells, B-cell-depleted T cells, or PBMCs supplied cDNA or gDNA.

The V gene is TRBV14, the J gene TRBJ1-1; D is unresolved. The sequence derives from a man aged 55 to 70 with acute or convalescent COVID-19. The sample taken for sequencing was peripheral blood. The CDR3 DNA reads TGTGCCAGCAGCCAATGGGCCTCCTGGTTCACTGAAGCTTTCTTT. Translating it yields CASSQWASWFTEAFF.